Each of the 30 T cell receptor beta chains below was sequenced from the same sample in a study of cytomegalovirus exposure and HLA in healthy donors. The protocol was immunoSEQ multiplex PCR, while the TCRdb copy is restricted to in-frame clones and leaves out a portion. Altogether roughly 190,000 clones are present, 86% being singletons, with the ten largest covering over 1.3%. Sequences were obtained from PBMCs. The receptors here all came from a woman between 18 and 29 years old in good health and CMV-seronegative.

The chain has TRBV27 and TRBJ2-6; D possibly corresponds to TRBD1 (6 bases). Per the germline V gene, CDR1 is MNHEY and CDR2 is SMNVEV (reference sequence). This CDR3 is 18 amino acids long. V shed 7 bases and J shed 0 bases, with 19 bases lying between them. The CDR3, as DNA: TGTGCCAGCACCACCCTGACAGGTTTGGTCTCTGGGGCCAACGTCCTGACTTTC. Its translation is CASTTLTGLVSGANVLTF.

The rearrangement joins TRBV6-5 to TRBJ1-5; the match to TRBD1 covers 10 bases. Germline CDR1 and CDR2: MNHEY and SVGAGI. V trimming: 4 bases; J trimming: 7 bases; junction bases outside the gene matches: 4. The CDR3 totals 14 residues. CDR3 sequence reads: CASSSPGQGQPQHF. In nucleotides, the CDR3 is TGTGCCAGCAGTTCTCCGGGACAGGGGCAGCCCCAGCATTTT.

CDR3 nucleotide sequence: TGTGCCAGCAGCCCGGGGGGGAATTCACCCCTCCACTTT. Its translation is CASSPGGNSPLHF. The V gene is TRBV7-3, the J gene TRBJ1-6, with D possibly TRBD1 on 5 matching bases. CDR1 is SGHTA and CDR2 is FQGTGA in the germline V gene. The V end lost 5 bases, the J end lost 7 bases, and 9 bases lay between the germline ends. This CDR3 region has 13 residues.

This rearrangement joins TRBV5-1 to TRBJ1-2, with a possible D match to TRBD1 (5 bases). Germline V gives CDR1 SGHRS, CDR2 YFSETQ. CDR3 size: 14 residues. The germline V and J ends were trimmed by 3 bases and 10 bases, with 19 bases remaining between them. The CDR3 loop is CASSWRGPTPDYTF. For the CDR3, the DNA is TGCGCCAGCAGCTGGAGGGGACCGACTCCCGACTACACCTTC.

The sample holds many counts of this clone. V usage is TRBV11-2 and J usage is TRBJ2-1; TRBD1 matches at 8 bases. V lost 6 bases to trimming and J lost 3 bases; unmatched junction nucleotides: 7. Germline values: CDR1 SGHAT, CDR2 FQNNGV. CDR3 length: 15 residues. The CDR3 DNA is TGTGCCAGCAGGGGGGACAGGATAATCTACAATGAGCAGTTCTTC. Translated, it gives CASRGDRIIYNEQFF.

The chain links TRBV4-1 to TRBJ2-5, with 8 bases lining up with TRBD2. From germline, CDR1 is MGHRA and CDR2 YSYEKL. The CDR3 is 16 residues long. The V gene end was trimmed by 1 base and the J gene end by 2 bases; junction bases not matched to a gene: 6. The CDR3 nucleotides are TGCGCCAGCAGCCAAGCGGATACGGGAGGGCAAGAGACCCAGTACTTC. This sequence encodes CASSQADTGGQETQYF.

The chain employs TRBV5-1 and TRBJ2-1; 7 bases agree with TRBD2. This CDR3 contains 16 residues. Germline-derived CDR1 and CDR2 are SGHRS and YFSETQ. V trimming: 4 bases; J trimming: 0 bases; junction bases outside the gene matches: 7. Here the CDR3 reads CASSPLAGASYNEQFF. The CDR3 bases are TGCGCCAGCAGCCCCCTGGCGGGAGCCTCCTACAATGAGCAGTTCTTC.

The V gene is TRBV4-1, the J gene TRBJ1-1; the match to TRBD1 covers 7 bases. Looked up from germline, CDR1 is MGHRA and CDR2 is YSYEKL. The CDR3 contains 18 residues. J was trimmed by 10 bases and V by 4 bases; bases with no gene match: 24. CDR3 protein: CASSPLSFIPGDRLGAFF. The CDR3 bases are TGCGCCAGCAGCCCCCTCAGTTTTATACCAGGGGACAGATTAGGAGCTTTCTTT.

The table lists this clone with many counts. The CDR3 protein is CASTPQGTLNTEAFF. The DNA for the CDR3 is TGTGCCAGCACCCCACAGGGGACCCTGAACACTGAAGCTTTCTTT. The chain uses TRBV6-1 and TRBJ1-1; 7 bases fit TRBD1. The CDR3 contains 15 residues. In germline, CDR1 is MNHNS, CDR2 SASEGT. V was clipped by 7 bases and J by 0 bases; unmatched bases: 8.

This chain connects TRBV5-1 to TRBJ1-1; possibly TRBD1 for D (6 bases). Trimming took off 0 bases at V and 7 bases at J, with 19 bases between the two ends. Germline CDR1 is SGHRS and CDR2 is YFSETQ. The CDR3 is 16 amino acids. The CDR3 DNA is TGCGCCAGCAGCTTGGCCGTGCTGGCAGGGGAAGGTGAAGCTTTCTTT. Translated: CASSLAVLAGEGEAFF.

This chain links TRBV30 with TRBJ2-4; TRBD1 aligns across 8 bases. The CDR3 has 12 residues. Unmatched junction bases numbered 5, after V lost 5 bases and J lost 8 bases. Germline CDR1 and CDR2: GTSNPN and SVGIG (reference sequence). The CDR3 bases are TGTGCCTGGCAGGACAGGGCGGACATTCAGTACTTC. It codes for CAWQDRADIQYF.

This clone was seen only a few times. The J gene is TRBJ1-2, the V gene TRBV25-1; D gene unclear. Trimming removed 6 bases from V and 3 bases from J, with 11 bases in between. Germline V lookup: CDR1 MGHDK, CDR2 SYGVNS. This CDR3 contains 13 residues. The CDR3 bases are TGTGCCAGCAGGTTGGGCGGGGACTATGGCTACACCTTC. Its translation is CASRLGGDYGYTF.

The chain combines TRBV7-9 with TRBJ1-1, with a tentative D call TRBD1 (6 bases). Germline CDR1 reads SEHNR; CDR2 reads FQNEAQ (reference sequence). The V end was cut by 8 bases, the J end by 7 bases, with 23 bases between. The CDR3 runs to 15 residues. CDR3 DNA: TGTGCCAGCCGCCGCCCCCTCGGCCAACAGGGTGAAGCTTTCTTT. Protein product: CASRRPLGQQGEAFF.

V gene TRBV7-6 combines with J gene TRBJ2-6; 10 positions match TRBD2. The CDR3 has 18 amino acids. Germline CDR1 reads SGHVS; CDR2 reads FNYEAQ. V lost 5 bases and J lost 2; bases outside the gene matches: 9. CDR3 DNA: TGTGCCAGCAGCGAGCGAGCGGGAGGGCCGGCTGGGGCCAACGTCCTGACTTTC. Its protein is CASSERAGGPAGANVLTF. Looking up the rest from reference TRBV7-6 and TRBJ2-6 gives the full variable domain: GAGVSQSPRYKVTKRGQDVALRCDPISGHVSLYWYRQALGQGPEFLTYFNYEAQQDKSGLPNDRFSAERPEGSISTLTIQRTEQRDSAMYRCASSERAGGPAGANVLTFGAGSRLTVL.

The chain joins TRBV7-9 to TRBJ1-5; 7 nucleotides match TRBD1. The CDR3 has 16 residues. Germline assignment: CDR1 SEHNR and CDR2 FQNEAQ (reference sequence). V gave up 4 bases and J gave up 1 base; unmatched junction bases: 7. DNA for the CDR3: TGTGCCAGCAGCTCGGGACAGATCAGAAGCAATCAGCCCCAGCATTTT. Protein product: CASSSGQIRSNQPQHF.

The chain employs TRBV5-1 and TRBJ1-5, with a possible D match to TRBD1 (5 bases). The CDR3 covers 15 residues. Trimming left V 2 bases short and J 0 bases short, with 9 bases between. Germline lookup yields CDR1 SGHRS and CDR2 YFSETQ. The CDR3, as DNA: TGCGCCAGCAGCTTAGACAGCTATAGCAATCAGCCCCAGCATTTT. It yields the protein CASSLDSYSNQPQHF.

The V gene is TRBV30, the J gene TRBJ1-1; D is unclear. The V gene's germline CDR1 is GTSNPN and CDR2 SVGIG (reference sequence). The CDR3 loop spans 15 amino acids. The V and J ends lost 2 bases and 7 bases respectively, with 20 bases between them. DNA of the CDR3: TGTGCCTGGAGTCTACCCTCAGAGGCCCGTTTTGAAGCTTTCTTT. Translation: CAWSLPSEARFEAFF.

This clone was observed once. The chain carries TRBV4-2 and TRBJ1-3, with 9 nucleotides matching TRBD1. The CDR3 has 16 amino acids. The V segment lost 0 bases and the J segment 3 bases; nucleotides outside the gene matches: 3. Germline loops: CDR1 LGHNA, CDR2 YNFKEQ. In DNA form, the CDR3 reads TGTGCCAGCAGCCAAGATACAGGGGGCAGTGGAAACACCATATATTTT. Amino acids: CASSQDTGGSGNTIYF.

This chain links TRBV6-5 with TRBJ1-2; D is undetermined. The CDR3 is 14 residues long. The V gene lost 7 bases and the J gene lost 8 bases, with 20 bases spanning the gap. Germline loops: CDR1 MNHEY, CDR2 SVGAGI. In nucleotides, the CDR3 is TGTGCCAGCATGAAGGAGACCGGGATATGGGGCTACACCTTC. Protein: CASMKETGIWGYTF.

Here the CDR3 reads CASSLSIGTPGNTIYF. DNA of the CDR3: TGTGCCAGCAGTCTGAGCATCGGGACTCCTGGAAACACCATATATTTT. The V gene is TRBV27, the J gene TRBJ1-3; D possibly corresponds to TRBD1 (5 bases). V lost 5 bases and J 2 bases, leaving 16 bases between the germline ends. Germline V gives CDR1 MNHEY, CDR2 SMNVEV (reference sequence). The CDR3 contains 16 residues.

This clone was seen only a few times. DNA for the CDR3: TGTGCCAGCAGCTTTGAGGGGGGGTACACCGGGGAGCTGTTTTTT. This codes for CASSFEGGYTGELFF. The chain joins TRBV5-4 to TRBJ2-2; weak D call: TRBD2 (7 bases). Germline V gene sequence: CDR1 SGHNT, CDR2 YYREEE (reference sequence). The ends were cut back, 2 bases at V and 3 bases at J, with 11 bases in the middle. The length of the CDR3 is 15 residues.

The chain has TRBV30 and TRBJ1-1, with TRBD1 as a possible D gene (5 bases). Germline V gene data show CDR1 as GTSNPN and CDR2 as SVGIG (reference sequence). This CDR3 has 13 amino acids. Deletions cut 2 bases from V and 1 base from J, with 8 bases between. In DNA, the CDR3 is TGTGCCTGGAGTAGTACAGGGAACACTGAAGCTTTCTTT. Amino acids: CAWSSTGNTEAFF.

This clone was observed a handful of times. The chain links TRBV30 to TRBJ1-2; 9 bases line up with TRBD1. Germline V CDR1 and CDR2: GTSNPN, SVGIG (reference sequence). The V segment lost 1 base and the J segment 4 bases; nucleotides outside the gene matches: 7. CDR3 length: 15 amino acids. The CDR3 DNA is TGTGCCTGGAGTGAGGGGACAGGGAAGGGCTATGGCTACACCTTC. Residues: CAWSEGTGKGYGYTF.

This clone was observed a handful of times. The chain recombines TRBV13 with TRBJ1-2, with a weak D call TRBD1 (6 bases). CDR1 and CDR2 from the germline V gene are PRHDT and FYEKMQ (reference sequence). The V end lost 5 bases, the J end lost 7 bases, and 17 bases lay between the germline ends. The CDR3 consists of 14 residues. The CDR3 bases are TGTGCCAGCAGCATTAACCGGGACAAGGGTGGCTACACCTTC. Encoded protein: CASSINRDKGGYTF.

This clone was detected a few times. The CDR3 DNA reads as TGTGCCAGCAGGGTGACAGGGCAGGGTAGCAATCAGCCCCAGCATTTT. Translation: CASRVTGQGSNQPQHF. The genes are TRBV28 and TRBJ1-5, with 7 bases aligning to TRBD1. V shed 6 bases, J shed 0 bases, and the junction held 8 bases outside the gene matches. CDR3 size: 16 residues. Looked up from germline, CDR1 is MDHEN and CDR2 is SYDVKM.

The genes are TRBV5-8 and TRBJ2-5, with TRBD1 identical over 7 bases. The V gene's germline CDR1 is SGHTS and CDR2 YDEGEE. V lost 3 bases and J lost 5; bases outside the gene matches: 4. The CDR3 is made up of 13 amino acids. The CDR3 protein is CASSSGQWETQYF. CDR3 nucleotide sequence: TGTGCCAGCAGCTCGGGACAGTGGGAGACCCAGTACTTC.

The V and J genes are TRBV5-1 and TRBJ2-5, with D possibly matching TRBD1 (5 bases). V was pared by 0 bases and J by 3 bases, with 12 bases between. The germline CDR1 and CDR2 sequences are SGHRS and YFSETQ. The CDR3 has 15 amino acids. CDR3 amino acids: CASSLARQREETQYF. The DNA of the CDR3 is TGCGCCAGCAGCTTGGCCAGACAGCGAGAAGAGACCCAGTACTTC. Full variable domain (remainder filled in from reference TRBV5-1 and TRBJ2-5): KAGVTQTPRYLIKTRGQQVTLSCSPISGHRSVSWYQQTPGQGLQFLFEYFSETQRNKGNFPGRFSGRQFSNSRSEMNVSTLELGDSALYLCASSLARQREETQYFGPGTRLLVL.

V usage is TRBV5-4 and J usage is TRBJ2-7; D is possibly TRBD2 (6 bases). Germline V CDR1 and CDR2: SGHNT, YYREEE (reference sequence). Trimming left V 0 bases short and J 5 bases short, with 9 bases between. This CDR3 region has 13 residues. The CDR3 loop reads CASSLGGDDEQYF. The CDR3 DNA reads as TGTGCCAGCAGCTTGGGGGGGGACGACGAGCAGTACTTC.

CDR3 in amino acids: CASSSGGAEGYTF. The CDR3 coding sequence is TGTGCCAGCAGTTCAGGGGGCGCGGAGGGCTACACCTTC. The chain links TRBV11-2 to TRBJ1-2; 8 bases match TRBD1. The trim removed 6 bases at V and 8 bases at J, leaving 8 bases unmatched. There are 13 residues in the CDR3. The germline CDR1 and CDR2 sequences are SGHAT and FQNNGV.

A single count supports this clone. This chain joins TRBV6-1 and TRBJ1-1; 8 bases line up with TRBD1. This CDR3 region has 14 residues. Trimming took 5 bases from V and 5 from J; bases not matched to a gene: 7. The germline V gene encodes CDR1 MNHNS and CDR2 SASEGT. The CDR3 region has the DNA TGTGCCAGCAGTACCATACAGGGGGGGACTGAAGCTTTCTTT. The encoded protein is CASSTIQGGTEAFF.